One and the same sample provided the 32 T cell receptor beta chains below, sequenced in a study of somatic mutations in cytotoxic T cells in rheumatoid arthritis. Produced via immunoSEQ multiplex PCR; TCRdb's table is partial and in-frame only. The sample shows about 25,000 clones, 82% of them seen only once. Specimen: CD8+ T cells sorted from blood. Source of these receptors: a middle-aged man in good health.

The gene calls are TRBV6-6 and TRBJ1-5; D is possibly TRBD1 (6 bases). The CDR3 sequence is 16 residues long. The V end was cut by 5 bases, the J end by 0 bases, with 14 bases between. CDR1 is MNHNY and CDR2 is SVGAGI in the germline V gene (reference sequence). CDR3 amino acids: CASSKGGGFSNQPQHF. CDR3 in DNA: TGTGCCAGCAGTAAAGGGGGAGGGTTTAGCAATCAGCCCCAGCATTTT.

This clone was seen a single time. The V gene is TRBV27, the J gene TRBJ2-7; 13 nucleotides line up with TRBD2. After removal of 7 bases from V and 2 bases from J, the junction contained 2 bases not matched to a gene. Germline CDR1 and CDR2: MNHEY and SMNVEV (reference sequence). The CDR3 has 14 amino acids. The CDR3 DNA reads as TGTGCCAGCAAACTAGCGGGAGGGCCCTACGAGCAGTACTTC. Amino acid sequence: CASKLAGGPYEQYF.

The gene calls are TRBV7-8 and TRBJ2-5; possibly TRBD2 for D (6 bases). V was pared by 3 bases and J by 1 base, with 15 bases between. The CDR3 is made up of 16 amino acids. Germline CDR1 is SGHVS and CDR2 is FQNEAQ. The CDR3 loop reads CASSFFGGVGQETQYF. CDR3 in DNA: TGTGCCAGCAGCTTTTTCGGCGGGGTAGGCCAAGAGACCCAGTACTTC.

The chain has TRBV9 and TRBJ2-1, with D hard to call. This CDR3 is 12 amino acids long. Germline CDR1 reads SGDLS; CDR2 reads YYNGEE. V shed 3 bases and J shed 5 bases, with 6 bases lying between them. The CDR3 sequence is CASSATNNEQFF. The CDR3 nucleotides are TGTGCCAGCAGCGCAACTAACAATGAGCAGTTCTTC.

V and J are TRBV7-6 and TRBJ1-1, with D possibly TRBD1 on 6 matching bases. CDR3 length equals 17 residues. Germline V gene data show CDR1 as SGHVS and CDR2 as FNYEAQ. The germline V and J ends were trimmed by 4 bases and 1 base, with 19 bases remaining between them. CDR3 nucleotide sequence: TGTGCCAGCAGCTCGAACCCATCGGGACACACGAACACTGAAGCTTTCTTT. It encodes CASSSNPSGHTNTEAFF.

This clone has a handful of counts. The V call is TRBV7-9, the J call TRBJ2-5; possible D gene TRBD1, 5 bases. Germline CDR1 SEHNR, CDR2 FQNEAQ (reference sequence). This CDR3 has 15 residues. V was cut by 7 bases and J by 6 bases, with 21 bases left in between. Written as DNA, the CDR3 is TGTGCCAGCACCCCTAGGCAGGGCGGTCGGAAGACCCAGTACTTC. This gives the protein CASTPRQGGRKTQYF.

CDR3 loop: CASSLLPGSSYEQYF. CDR3 sequence (DNA): TGTGCCAGCAGTTTATTACCGGGGAGCTCCTACGAGCAGTACTTC. The rearrangement joins TRBV28 to TRBJ2-7; D possibly corresponds to TRBD2 (5 bases). V lost 1 base and J 0 bases, leaving 10 bases between the germline ends. CDR3 length: 15 amino acids. The germline V gene encodes CDR1 MDHEN and CDR2 SYDVKM.

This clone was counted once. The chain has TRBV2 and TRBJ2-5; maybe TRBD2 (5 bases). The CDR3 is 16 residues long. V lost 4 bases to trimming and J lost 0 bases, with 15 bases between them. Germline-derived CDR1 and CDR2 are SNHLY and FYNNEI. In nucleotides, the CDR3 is TGTGCCAGCAGTGCCGGCCCAGCGGTGTACCAAGAGACCCAGTACTTC. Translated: CASSAGPAVYQETQYF.

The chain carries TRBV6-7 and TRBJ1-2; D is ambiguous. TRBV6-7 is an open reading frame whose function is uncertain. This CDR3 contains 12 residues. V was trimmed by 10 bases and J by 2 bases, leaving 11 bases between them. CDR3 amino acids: CATSRSNYGYTF. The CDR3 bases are TGTGCCACCTCGAGGTCCAACTATGGCTACACCTTC.

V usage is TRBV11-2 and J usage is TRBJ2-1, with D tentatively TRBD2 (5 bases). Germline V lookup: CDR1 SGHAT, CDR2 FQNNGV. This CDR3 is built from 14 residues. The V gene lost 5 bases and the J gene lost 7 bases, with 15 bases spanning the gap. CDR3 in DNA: TGTGCCAGCAGCACCCCGGTCCGAGGGAATGAGCAGTTCTTC. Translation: CASSTPVRGNEQFF.

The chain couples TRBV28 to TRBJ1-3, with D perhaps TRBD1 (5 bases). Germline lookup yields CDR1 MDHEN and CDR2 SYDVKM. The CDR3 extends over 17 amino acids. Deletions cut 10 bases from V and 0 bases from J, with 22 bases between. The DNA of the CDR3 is TGTGCCACCACTACCGTCCGGGACCGCTACTCTGGAAACACCATATATTTT. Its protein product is CATTTVRDRYSGNTIYF.

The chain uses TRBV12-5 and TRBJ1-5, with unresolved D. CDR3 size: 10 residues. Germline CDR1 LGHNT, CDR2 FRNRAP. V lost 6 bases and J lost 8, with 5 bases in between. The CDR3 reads CASGDEPQHF. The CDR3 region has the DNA TGTGCTAGTGGGGATGAGCCCCAGCATTTT.

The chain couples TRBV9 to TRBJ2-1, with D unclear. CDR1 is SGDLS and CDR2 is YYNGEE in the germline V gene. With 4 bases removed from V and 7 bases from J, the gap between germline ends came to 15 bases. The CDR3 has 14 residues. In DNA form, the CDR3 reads TGTGCCAGCAGCCCCTCTCGAAACCAGAATGAGCAGTTCTTC. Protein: CASSPSRNQNEQFF.

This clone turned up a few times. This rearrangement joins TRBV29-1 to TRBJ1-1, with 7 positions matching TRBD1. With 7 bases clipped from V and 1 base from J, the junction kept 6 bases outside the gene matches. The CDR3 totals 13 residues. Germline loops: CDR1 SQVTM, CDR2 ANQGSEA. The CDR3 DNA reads TGCAGCGGCAAGACAGGGCAGAACACTGAAGCTTTCTTT. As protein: CSGKTGQNTEAFF.

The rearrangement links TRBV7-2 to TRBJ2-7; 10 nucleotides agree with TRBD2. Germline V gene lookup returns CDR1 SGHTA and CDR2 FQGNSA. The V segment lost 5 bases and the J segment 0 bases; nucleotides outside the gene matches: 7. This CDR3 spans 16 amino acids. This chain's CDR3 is CASSDQAGGSSYEQYF. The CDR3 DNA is TGTGCCAGCAGCGATCAAGCGGGAGGGAGCTCCTACGAGCAGTACTTC.

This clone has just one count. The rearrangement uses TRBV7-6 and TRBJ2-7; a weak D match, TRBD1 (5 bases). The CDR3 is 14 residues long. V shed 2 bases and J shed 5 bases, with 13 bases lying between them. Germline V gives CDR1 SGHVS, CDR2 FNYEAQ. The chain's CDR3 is CASSLLSRDDEQYF. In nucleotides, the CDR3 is TGTGCCAGCAGCTTATTGAGCAGGGATGACGAGCAGTACTTC. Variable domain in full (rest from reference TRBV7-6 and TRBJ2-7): GAGVSQSPRYKVTKRGQDVALRCDPISGHVSLYWYRQALGQGPEFLTYFNYEAQQDKSGLPNDRFSAERPEGSISTLTIQRTEQRDSAMYRCASSLLSRDDEQYFGPGTRLTVT.

The CDR3 DNA reads TGTGCCTGGAGCCAGGGGAACGCCAATTTAGCCAAAAACATTCAGTACTTC. It yields the protein CAWSQGNANLAKNIQYF. V usage is TRBV30 and J usage is TRBJ2-4; D may be TRBD1 (6 bases). The V end was cut by 3 bases, the J end by 0 bases, with 18 bases between. The length of the CDR3 is 17 residues. Germline V lookup: CDR1 GTSNPN, CDR2 SVGIG (reference sequence).

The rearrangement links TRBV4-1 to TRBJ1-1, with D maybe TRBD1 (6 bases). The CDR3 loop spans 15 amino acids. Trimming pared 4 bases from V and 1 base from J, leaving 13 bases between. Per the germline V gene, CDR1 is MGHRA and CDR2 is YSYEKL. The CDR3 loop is CASSLGRQANTEAFF. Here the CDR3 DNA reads TGCGCCAGCAGCCTGGGACGACAGGCGAACACTGAAGCTTTCTTT.

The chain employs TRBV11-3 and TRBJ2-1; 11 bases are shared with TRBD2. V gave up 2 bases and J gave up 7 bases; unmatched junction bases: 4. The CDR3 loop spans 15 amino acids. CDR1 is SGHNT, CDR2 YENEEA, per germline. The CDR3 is CASSLTSGRINEQFF. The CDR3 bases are TGTGCCAGCAGCTTAACTAGCGGGAGAATTAATGAGCAGTTCTTC.

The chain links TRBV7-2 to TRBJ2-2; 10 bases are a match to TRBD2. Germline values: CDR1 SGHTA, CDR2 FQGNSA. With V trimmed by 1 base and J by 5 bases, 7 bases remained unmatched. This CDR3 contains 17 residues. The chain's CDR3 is CASSLVPSGRLTGELFF. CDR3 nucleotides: TGTGCCAGCAGCTTAGTCCCTAGCGGGAGACTTACCGGGGAGCTGTTTTTT.

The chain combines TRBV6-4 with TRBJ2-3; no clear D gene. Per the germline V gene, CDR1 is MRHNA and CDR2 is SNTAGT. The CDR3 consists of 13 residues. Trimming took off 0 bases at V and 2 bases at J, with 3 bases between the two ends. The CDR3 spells CASSDSDTDTQYF. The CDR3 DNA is TGTGCCAGCAGTGACTCTGACACAGATACGCAGTATTTT.

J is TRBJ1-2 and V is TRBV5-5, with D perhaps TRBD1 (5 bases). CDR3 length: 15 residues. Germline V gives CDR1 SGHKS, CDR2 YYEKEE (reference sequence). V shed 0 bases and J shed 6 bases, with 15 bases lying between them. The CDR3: CASSLEGAGRDGYTF. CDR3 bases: TGTGCCAGCAGCTTGGAAGGGGCCGGACGTGATGGCTACACCTTC.

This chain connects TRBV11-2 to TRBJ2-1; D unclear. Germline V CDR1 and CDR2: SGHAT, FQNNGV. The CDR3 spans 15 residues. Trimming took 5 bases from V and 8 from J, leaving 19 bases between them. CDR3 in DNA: TGTGCCAGCAGCCCCGAAGTTGGGGTTAGGGATGAGCAGTTCTTC. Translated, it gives CASSPEVGVRDEQFF. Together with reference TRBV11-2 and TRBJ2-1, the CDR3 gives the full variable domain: EAGVAQSPRYKIIEKRQSVAFWCNPISGHATLYWYQQILGQGPKLLIQFQNNGVVDDSQLPKDRFSAERLKGVDSTLKIQPAKLEDSAVYLCASSPEVGVRDEQFFGPGTRLTVL.

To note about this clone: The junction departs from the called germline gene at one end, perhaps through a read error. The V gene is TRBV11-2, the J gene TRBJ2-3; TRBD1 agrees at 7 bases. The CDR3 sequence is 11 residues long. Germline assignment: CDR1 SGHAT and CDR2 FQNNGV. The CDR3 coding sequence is TGTGCCAGCAGCAAGGGGGCTTGGTTTCACTTT. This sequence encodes CASSKGAWFHF.

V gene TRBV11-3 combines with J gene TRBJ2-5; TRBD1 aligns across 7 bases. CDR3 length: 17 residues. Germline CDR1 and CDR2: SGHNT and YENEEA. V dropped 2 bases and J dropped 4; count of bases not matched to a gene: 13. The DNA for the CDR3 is TGTGCCAGCAGCTTACGCCCCCCTGGACAGGCGAGAGAGACCCAGTACTTC. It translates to CASSLRPPGQARETQYF.

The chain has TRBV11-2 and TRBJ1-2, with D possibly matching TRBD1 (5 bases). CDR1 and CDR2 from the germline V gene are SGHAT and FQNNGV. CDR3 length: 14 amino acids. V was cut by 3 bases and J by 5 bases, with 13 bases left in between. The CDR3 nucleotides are TGTGCCAGCAGCTTCCAGGGAGTAGGGTATGGCTACACCTTC. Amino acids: CASSFQGVGYGYTF.

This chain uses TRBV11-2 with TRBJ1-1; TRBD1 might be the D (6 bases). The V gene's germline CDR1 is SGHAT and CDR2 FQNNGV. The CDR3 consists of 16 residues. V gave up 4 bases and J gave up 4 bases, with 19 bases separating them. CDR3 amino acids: CASSYLGQGPRTEAFF. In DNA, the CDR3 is TGTGCCAGCAGCTATCTCGGTCAGGGGCCGCGCACTGAAGCTTTCTTT.

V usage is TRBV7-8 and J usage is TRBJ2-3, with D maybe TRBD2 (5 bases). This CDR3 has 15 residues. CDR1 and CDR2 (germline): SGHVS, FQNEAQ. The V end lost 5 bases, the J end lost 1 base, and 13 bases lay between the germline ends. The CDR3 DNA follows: TGTGCCAGCAGCCATGCCGGGAAGCGCACAGATACGCAGTATTTT. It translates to CASSHAGKRTDTQYF.

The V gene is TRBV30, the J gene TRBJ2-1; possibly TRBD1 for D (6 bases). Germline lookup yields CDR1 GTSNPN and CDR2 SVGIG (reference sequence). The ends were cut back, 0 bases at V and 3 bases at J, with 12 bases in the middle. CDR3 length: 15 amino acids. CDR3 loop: CAWSVQAGVYNEQFF. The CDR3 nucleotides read TGTGCCTGGAGTGTACAGGCAGGGGTCTACAATGAGCAGTTCTTC.

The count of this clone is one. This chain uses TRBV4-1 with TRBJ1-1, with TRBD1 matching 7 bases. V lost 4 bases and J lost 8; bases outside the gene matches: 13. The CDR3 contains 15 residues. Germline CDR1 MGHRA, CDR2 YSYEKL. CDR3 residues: CASSRLGTDIREAFF. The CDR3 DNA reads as TGCGCCAGCAGCCGACTCGGGACAGATATTCGCGAAGCTTTCTTT.

The CDR3 DNA reads as TGTGCCAGCAGCCGCGACGGCTACGAGCAGTACTTC. It codes for CASSRDGYEQYF. V gene TRBV5-5 combines with J gene TRBJ2-7; D remains ambiguous. Germline lookup yields CDR1 SGHKS and CDR2 YYEKEE (reference sequence). V lost 4 bases and J 3 bases, leaving 8 bases between the germline ends. The CDR3 has 12 residues.

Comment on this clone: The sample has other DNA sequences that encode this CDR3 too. The CDR3 loop reads CASSRGTEAFF. CDR3 DNA sequence: TGTGCCAGCAGCCGGGGGACTGAAGCTTTCTTT. The chain couples TRBV6-5 to TRBJ1-1, with a possible D match to TRBD1 (5 bases). V was pared by 6 bases and J by 5 bases, with 7 bases between. This CDR3 contains 11 residues. Germline V lookup: CDR1 MNHEY, CDR2 SVGAGI.